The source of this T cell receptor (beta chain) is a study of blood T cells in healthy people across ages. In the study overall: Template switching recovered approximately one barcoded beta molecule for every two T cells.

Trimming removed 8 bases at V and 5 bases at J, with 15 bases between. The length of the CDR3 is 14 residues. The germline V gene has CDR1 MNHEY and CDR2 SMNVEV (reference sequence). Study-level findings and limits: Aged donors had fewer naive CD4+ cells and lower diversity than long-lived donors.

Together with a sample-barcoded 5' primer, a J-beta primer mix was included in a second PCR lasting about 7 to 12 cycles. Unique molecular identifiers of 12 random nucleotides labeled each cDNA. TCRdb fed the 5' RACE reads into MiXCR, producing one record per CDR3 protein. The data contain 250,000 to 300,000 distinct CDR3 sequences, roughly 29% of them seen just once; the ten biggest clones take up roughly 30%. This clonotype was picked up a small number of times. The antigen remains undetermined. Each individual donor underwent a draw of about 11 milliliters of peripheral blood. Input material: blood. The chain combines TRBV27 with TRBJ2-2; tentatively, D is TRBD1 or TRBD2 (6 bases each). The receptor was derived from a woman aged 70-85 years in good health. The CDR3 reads CASRFRGTTGELFF. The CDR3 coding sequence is TGTGCCAGCCGGTTTCGGGGGACAACCGGGGAGCTGTTTTTT.